This T cell receptor (beta chain) was recovered during a study of cytomegalovirus exposure and HLA in healthy donors. General study points: The study labeled 164 TCR beta chains cytomegalovirus-associated. In a later analysis, a missense DCLRE1C variant was linked to TCR beta V- and J-gene trimming.

CDR3 length equals 15 residues. CDR1 and CDR2 from the germline V gene are SGHVS and FQNEAQ. With 5 bases clipped from V and 8 bases from J, the junction kept 9 bases outside the gene matches. The study ran its PCR with 60 Vbeta and 13 Jbeta primers. Only in-frame clones appear in the TCRdb table, and some are missing; sequencing was by immunoSEQ multiplex PCR. Of around 270,000 clones in the sample, 80% were seen once. Concerning this clone itself: Its specificity is unknown.

V usage is TRBV7-8 and J usage is TRBJ2-1; 10 bases are a match to TRBD2. Material: PBMCs. This clonotype originated in a girl aged 2-10 years in good health and CMV-seronegative. The DNA of the CDR3 is TGTGCCAGCAGCCCCAGCGGGGGGGCCGGCGATGAGCAGTTCTTC. This translates into CASSPSGGAGDEQFF.